The next 27 T cell receptor beta chains were all read from a single sample in a study of PD-L1 blockade in urothelial cancer. Some clones are missing from TCRdb's copy, which holds only in-frame ones; the method was immunoSEQ multiplex PCR. Among roughly 50,000 clones listed, about 85% were seen once. Time point described: pretreatment peripheral blood. Material: PBMCs, obtained around atezolizumab (anti-PD-L1) treatment. Receptor source: a man between 65 and 79 years old with urothelial cancer.

This chain joins TRBV30 and TRBJ2-7; no firm D call. The CDR3 has 13 amino acids. Germline assignment: CDR1 GTSNPN and CDR2 SVGIG (reference sequence). V was cut by 2 bases and J by 7 bases, with 15 bases left in between. For the CDR3, the DNA is TGTGCCTGGAGTCGAGGCAGCGTTATAGAGCAGTACTTC. Translating it yields CAWSRGSVIEQYF. The variable domain in full, completed from reference TRBV30 and TRBJ2-7, reads SQTIHQWPATLVQPVGSPLSLECTVEGTSNPNLYWYRQAAGRGLQLLFYSVGIGQISSEVPQNLSASRPQDRQFILSSKKLLLSDSGFYLCAWSRGSVIEQYFGPGTRLTVT.

The chain combines TRBV27 with TRBJ2-7; 8 nucleotides align to TRBD2. Germline-derived CDR1 and CDR2 are MNHEY and SMNVEV (reference sequence). V lost 6 bases, J lost 5 bases, and 15 bases stayed unmatched. The CDR3 sequence is 16 residues long. Here the CDR3 DNA reads TGTGCCAGCAGCTCCCGAATGGGACTAGTTTTCCACGAGCAGTACTTC. It translates to CASSSRMGLVFHEQYF.

The chain recombines TRBV28 with TRBJ2-1; the D gene is possibly TRBD1 (6 bases). The CDR3 totals 16 residues. Germline V gene data show CDR1 as MDHEN and CDR2 as SYDVKM. V lost 6 bases and J lost 1, with 16 bases in between. Here the CDR3 reads CASSLIGGGSYNEQFF. CDR3 coding DNA: TGTGCCAGCAGCCTCATAGGGGGTGGGTCCTACAATGAGCAGTTCTTC. The full variable domain, with the rest looked up from reference TRBV28 and TRBJ2-1, is DVKVTQSSRYLVKRTGEKVFLECVQDMDHENMFWYRQDPGLGLRLIYFSYDVKMKEKGDIPEGYSVSREKKERFSLILESASTNQTSMYLCASSLIGGGSYNEQFFGPGTRLTVL.

The V gene is TRBV5-4, the J gene TRBJ2-7, with 7 bases aligning to TRBD2. The CDR3 runs to 18 residues. Losses at the gene ends were 0 bases for V and 2 bases for J; bases not matched to a gene: 14. The germline gives CDR1 SGHNT, CDR2 YYREEE (reference sequence). CDR3 nucleotides: TGTGCCAGCAGCTTGGGGACCGGGACTACCCTGATTGCCTACGAGCAGTACTTC. It is translated as CASSLGTGTTLIAYEQYF.

The chain employs TRBV7-8 and TRBJ1-1; perhaps TRBD1 as D (6 bases). CDR3 length: 14 residues. Germline CDR1 is SGHVS and CDR2 is FQNEAQ. Trimming removed 5 bases from V and 1 base from J, with 11 bases in between. The CDR3: CASSIQDRNTEAFF. The CDR3 bases are TGTGCCAGCAGCATCCAGGACAGGAACACTGAAGCTTTCTTT.

The chain joins TRBV11-2 to TRBJ1-5; D not certain. Trimming took off 2 bases at V and 7 bases at J, with 9 bases between the two ends. This CDR3 is built from 13 residues. Looked up from germline, CDR1 is SGHAT and CDR2 is FQNNGV. CDR3 loop: CASSLSAGQPQHF. The CDR3 DNA is TGTGCCAGCAGCTTATCGGCGGGGCAGCCCCAGCATTTT.

In the case of this clone: The sample carries other DNA sequences with the same CDR3. The J gene is TRBJ1-5, the V gene TRBV7-9, with 9 bases aligning to TRBD1. The CDR3 runs 15 residues. J was trimmed by 2 bases and V by 5 bases; bases with no gene match: 4. CDR1 is SEHNR, CDR2 FQNEAQ, per germline (reference sequence). Here the CDR3 reads CASSQTGGGNQPQHF. The CDR3 DNA is TGTGCCAGCAGCCAGACAGGGGGAGGCAATCAGCCCCAGCATTTT.

The chain links TRBV28 to TRBJ2-3; TRBD2 matches 8 bases. J lost 4 bases, V lost 5 bases, and 11 bases had no gene match. CDR3 length: 16 residues. Germline V gene sequence: CDR1 MDHEN, CDR2 SYDVKM. The CDR3 sequence is CASSPLYSGSSDTQYF. CDR3 DNA sequence: TGTGCCAGCAGTCCACTGTACAGCGGGAGCTCAGATACGCAGTATTTT.

The chain links TRBV18 to TRBJ1-1, with 7 bases identical to TRBD1. With 3 bases clipped from V and 1 base from J, the junction kept 5 bases outside the gene matches. Germline V gives CDR1 KGHSH, CDR2 LQKENI. There are 15 residues in the CDR3. CDR3: CASSPSTGPNTEAFF. The CDR3 DNA reads TGTGCCAGCTCACCGTCGACAGGGCCGAACACTGAAGCTTTCTTT.

The CDR3 region is CAISGETGVIVANVLTF. CDR3 sequence (DNA): TGTGCCATCAGTGGGGAGACAGGGGTTATCGTGGCCAACGTCCTGACTTTC. The chain is built from TRBV10-3 and TRBJ2-6; 8 nucleotides agree with TRBD1. The J segment lost 6 bases and the V segment lost 4 bases, leaving 11 bases of the junction unmatched. The CDR3 consists of 17 residues. The germline V gene encodes CDR1 ENHRY and CDR2 SYGVKD.

V and J are TRBV29-1 and TRBJ1-1; TRBD1 matches 9 bases. CDR1 is SQVTM, CDR2 ANQGSEA, per germline. This CDR3 contains 13 residues. This chain's CDR3 is CSGGQGPNTEAFF. The CDR3 DNA follows: TGCAGTGGGGGACAGGGCCCCAACACTGAAGCTTTCTTT.

This rearrangement joins TRBV4-2 to TRBJ2-7; 11 nucleotides match TRBD2. J lost 6 bases, V lost 1 base, and 11 bases had no gene match. The CDR3 consists of 17 residues. The germline V gene has CDR1 LGHNA and CDR2 YNFKEQ. The CDR3, as DNA: TGTGCCAGCAGCCAAGGAGTAGCGGGAGGGCTGATAGGCGAGCAGTACTTC. Its protein product is CASSQGVAGGLIGEQYF.

This clone was picked up a small number of times. The chain joins TRBV2 to TRBJ1-2; D is uncertain. V lost 1 base to trimming and J lost 2 bases, with 8 bases between them. The CDR3 extends over 14 amino acids. CDR1 and CDR2 (germline): SNHLY, FYNNEI. CDR3 sequence: CASSEGAANYGYTF. The CDR3 DNA follows: TGTGCCAGCAGTGAAGGAGCAGCGAACTATGGCTACACCTTC.

This chain uses TRBV28 with TRBJ2-7; 10 nucleotides align to TRBD2. V was clipped by 7 bases and J by 2 bases; unmatched bases: 2. The germline V gene has CDR1 MDHEN and CDR2 SYDVKM. The CDR3 is 13 amino acids. The CDR3 DNA reads TGTGCCAGCACCCTAGCGGGGGCCTACGAGCAGTACTTC. Translated: CASTLAGAYEQYF.

The V and J genes are TRBV15 and TRBJ2-1; 9 bases are a match to TRBD1. V lost 2 bases to trimming and J lost 5 bases; unmatched junction nucleotides: 7. CDR3 length equals 16 residues. The germline CDR1 and CDR2 sequences are LNHNV and YYDKDF (reference sequence). In DNA form, the CDR3 reads TGTGCCACCAGCAGAATCCCGGGACAGGGACACAATGAGCAGTTCTTC. Protein sequence: CATSRIPGQGHNEQFF.

The rearrangement uses TRBV9 and TRBJ1-3; a possible D gene is TRBD1 (5 bases). V was trimmed by 1 base and J by 3 bases, leaving 17 bases between them. Germline-derived CDR1 and CDR2 are SGDLS and YYNGEE. This CDR3 has 17 residues. For the CDR3, the DNA is TGTGCCAGCAGCGTAAGCCCGGGGGGAGTGGTTGGAAACACCATATATTTT. Protein sequence: CASSVSPGGVVGNTIYF. Filled out from reference TRBV9 and TRBJ1-3, the complete variable domain reads DSGVTQTPKHLITATGQRVTLRCSPRSGDLSVYWYQQSLDQGLQFLIQYYNGEERAKGNILERFSAQQFPDLHSELNLSSLELGDSALYFCASSVSPGGVVGNTIYFGEGSWLTVV.

This clone was seen a handful of times. The rearrangement joins TRBV29-1 to TRBJ2-1; D gene unclear. Germline CDR1 reads SQVTM; CDR2 reads ANQGSEA. The CDR3 loop spans 11 amino acids. Deletions cut 2 bases from V and 7 bases from J, with 6 bases between. The CDR3 DNA sequence: TGCAGCGTTGAACGGGTAAATGAGCAGTTCTTC. Translation gives CSVERVNEQFF.

This clone was counted only a few times. This rearrangement joins TRBV27 to TRBJ1-2; maybe TRBD1 (5 bases). With 8 bases removed from V and 1 base from J, the gap between germline ends came to 11 bases. CDR1 is MNHEY and CDR2 is SMNVEV in the germline V gene (reference sequence). The CDR3 is made up of 13 amino acids. The CDR3 DNA sequence: TGTGCCAGCTCGTCGGGGGGTAACTATGGCTACACCTTC. It codes for CASSSGGNYGYTF.

The chain has TRBV6-5 and TRBJ2-7; D might be TRBD1 (6 bases). CDR3 size: 14 residues. CDR1 MNHEY and CDR2 SVGAGI come from the germline V gene. The V gene lost 5 bases and the J gene lost 2 bases, with 13 bases spanning the gap. The chain's CDR3 is CASSRQQGPYEQYF. The CDR3 DNA sequence: TGTGCCAGCAGTCGTCAACAGGGCCCCTACGAGCAGTACTTC.

In this sample, this clone turned up a few times. CDR3 in amino acids: CASSPWTEGYTEAFF. CDR3 nucleotides: TGTGCCAGCAGCCCCTGGACAGAGGGATACACTGAAGCTTTCTTT. The chain couples TRBV9 to TRBJ1-1, with D perhaps matching TRBD1 (6 bases). From germline, CDR1 is SGDLS and CDR2 YYNGEE. Trimming stripped 4 bases from V and 3 bases from J, with 16 bases between. The CDR3 is made up of 15 amino acids.

This clone came up once. The gene calls are TRBV5-1 and TRBJ2-3, with 8 positions matching TRBD2. There are 15 residues in the CDR3. The V gene end was trimmed by 3 bases and the J gene end by 2 bases; junction bases not matched to a gene: 5. Germline loops: CDR1 SGHRS, CDR2 YFSETQ. The CDR3 nucleotides are TGCGCCAGCAGCTGGAGCGGGAGAGCCACAGATACGCAGTATTTT. As protein: CASSWSGRATDTQYF.

This chain links TRBV14 with TRBJ2-7; possibly TRBD2 for D (7 bases). Germline CDR1 and CDR2: SGHDN and FVKESK. Trimming pared 6 bases from V and 8 bases from J, leaving 26 bases between. The CDR3 consists of 16 residues. CDR3: CASSPQAGGGRGKQYF. DNA of the CDR3: TGTGCCAGCAGTCCCCAGGCTGGGGGGGGCCGGGGAAAGCAGTACTTC.

The rearrangement links TRBV5-4 to TRBJ2-1; weak D call: TRBD2 (7 bases). This CDR3 contains 13 residues. The V gene's germline CDR1 is SGHNT and CDR2 YYREEE (reference sequence). The CDR3 here is CVGGELAYNEQFF. CDR3 nucleotide sequence: TGTGTAGGGGGGGAGCTCGCCTACAATGAGCAGTTCTTC.

This clone was seen a handful of times. The chain has TRBV6-1 and TRBJ2-7; 9 bases fit TRBD1. The CDR3 contains 14 residues. Per the germline V gene, CDR1 is MNHNS and CDR2 is SASEGT. The junction had 7 bases not matched to a gene; V was cut back by 7 bases and J by 3 bases. The CDR3 sequence: CASNLGTGIYEQYF. CDR3 DNA sequence: TGTGCCAGCAACCTCGGGACAGGGATCTACGAGCAGTACTTC.

The chain has TRBV5-1 and TRBJ2-1; a weak D match, TRBD2 (6 bases). Germline V lookup: CDR1 SGHRS, CDR2 YFSETQ. The CDR3 runs to 15 residues. Deletions cut 3 bases from V and 8 bases from J, with 18 bases between. The CDR3: CASSSEGQPEDEQFF. The CDR3 DNA is TGCGCCAGCAGCTCGGAGGGCCAACCCGAGGATGAGCAGTTCTTC.

CDR3 coding DNA: TGTGCCAGCAAACTCCGACTAGCGGGGACCTACGAGCAGTACTTC. Amino acid sequence: CASKLRLAGTYEQYF. The chain employs TRBV2 and TRBJ2-7; 11 bases fit TRBD2. There are 15 residues in the CDR3. V was clipped by 7 bases and J by 2 bases; unmatched bases: 7. In germline, CDR1 is SNHLY, CDR2 FYNNEI.

This clone was seen once. V gene TRBV7-9 combines with J gene TRBJ1-1, with 7 nucleotides matching TRBD1. Germline V gene sequence: CDR1 SEHNR, CDR2 FQNEAQ (reference sequence). V lost 5 bases and J lost 1; bases outside the gene matches: 7. This CDR3 spans 15 amino acids. The DNA for the CDR3 is TGTGCCAGCAGCCCCGTACAGGGGCCGAACACTGAAGCTTTCTTT. It specifies CASSPVQGPNTEAFF.